Listed below are T cell receptor beta chains from one sample, sequenced in a study of T-cell memory formation after mild COVID-19. One entry per CDR3 protein results from TCRdb running MiXCR on the 5' RACE reads. The sample lists 110,000 to 150,000 distinct CDR3 sequences; approximately 25% were seen once. The sequenced material came from PBMCs or a T cell subset sorted from them (not recorded which). These receptors were collected from an adult woman who had mild COVID-19 (a few samples of this study predate the infection). Cell type and time point are not known. Both conserved end residues are part of each CDR3. The order of the fields is D gene, V gene, J gene, clone size, CDR3 protein, CDR3 DNA. D genes are given only for firm matches. Clone size is not always given. Where it is, it says once, few, many or a class for expanded clones.

D gene: TRBD2
V gene: TRBV6-5
J gene: TRBJ2-1
clone size: NA
CDR3 protein: CASSYSGLVNEQFF
CDR3 DNA: TGTGCCAGCAGTTACTCGGGACTAGTCAATGAGCAGTTCTTC

D gene: NA
V gene: TRBV29-1
J gene: TRBJ1-5
clone size: NA
CDR3 protein: CSEKDNQPQHF
CDR3 DNA: TGCAGCGAGAAGGACAATCAGCCCCAGCATTTT

D gene: TRBD2
V gene: TRBV27
J gene: TRBJ2-3
clone size: NA
CDR3 protein: CASSLPSGGTDTQYF
CDR3 DNA: TGTGCCAGCAGTTTACCTAGCGGGGGGACAGATACGCAGTATTTT

D gene: NA
V gene: TRBV12-3/TRBV12-4
J gene: TRBJ1-1
clone size: few
CDR3 protein: CASSSSGDTEAFF
CDR3 DNA: TGTGCCAGCAGTTCATCAGGGGACACTGAAGCTTTCTTT

D gene: TRBD1
V gene: TRBV29-1
J gene: TRBJ2-7
clone size: few
CDR3 protein: CSAGQGGYEQYF
CDR3 DNA: TGCAGCGCAGGACAGGGCGGGTACGAGCAGTACTTC

D gene: TRBD2
V gene: TRBV11-3
J gene: TRBJ2-3
clone size: NA
CDR3 protein: CASSLTPSSGGAGADTQYF
CDR3 DNA: TGTGCCAGCAGCTTAACCCCCTCCAGCGGGGGGGCCGGGGCAGATACGCAGTATTTT

D gene: TRBD1
V gene: TRBV15
J gene: TRBJ2-2
clone size: NA
CDR3 protein: CATSGTANTGELFF
CDR3 DNA: TGTGCCACCTCCGGGACAGCGAACACCGGGGAGCTGTTTTTT

D gene: TRBD2
V gene: TRBV9
J gene: TRBJ2-5
clone size: NA
CDR3 protein: CASSVTSGPSGSQYF
CDR3 DNA: TGTGCCAGCAGCGTGACTAGCGGGCCCTCGGGGTCCCAGTACTTC

D gene: TRBD1
V gene: TRBV7-9
J gene: TRBJ2-7
clone size: few
CDR3 protein: CASSPRQGVYEQYF
CDR3 DNA: TGTGCCAGCAGCCCCCGACAGGGGGTCTACGAGCAGTACTTC

D gene: NA
V gene: TRBV11-2
J gene: TRBJ2-1
clone size: few
CDR3 protein: CASSLATGNEQFF
CDR3 DNA: TGTGCCAGCAGCTTGGCTACAGGCAATGAGCAGTTCTTC

D gene: TRBD2
V gene: TRBV7-2
J gene: TRBJ2-3
clone size: NA
CDR3 protein: CASDFERGQIADTQYF
CDR3 DNA: TGTGCCAGCGACTTCGAGCGGGGTCAGATAGCAGATACGCAGTATTTT

D gene: NA
V gene: TRBV7-9
J gene: TRBJ1-6
clone size: NA
CDR3 protein: CASSLGGAGNSPLHF
CDR3 DNA: TGTGCCAGCAGCTTAGGGGGCGCCGGGAATTCACCCCTCCACTTT

D gene: NA
V gene: TRBV21-1
J gene: TRBJ2-6
clone size: many
CDR3 protein: CASSNVGAGANVLTF
CDR3 DNA: NA

D gene: TRBD2
V gene: TRBV7-3
J gene: TRBJ2-3
clone size: NA
CDR3 protein: CASSQSGGGTDTQYF
CDR3 DNA: TGTGCCAGCAGCCAAAGCGGGGGGGGCACAGATACGCAGTATTTT

D gene: NA
V gene: TRBV6-5
J gene: TRBJ2-7
clone size: few
CDR3 protein: CASSYAGAGEQYF
CDR3 DNA: TGTGCCAGCAGTTACGCGGGGGCAGGGGAGCAGTACTTC

D gene: NA
V gene: TRBV12-3/TRBV12-4
J gene: TRBJ2-7
clone size: few
CDR3 protein: CASSDDPNYEQYF
CDR3 DNA: TGTGCCAGCAGTGACGACCCAAACTACGAGCAGTACTTC

D gene: TRBD1
V gene: TRBV27
J gene: TRBJ2-5
clone size: few
CDR3 protein: CASSLPAGGETQYF
CDR3 DNA: TGTGCCAGCAGTTTACCGGCAGGGGGAGAGACCCAGTACTTC

D gene: TRBD1
V gene: TRBV27
J gene: TRBJ2-1
clone size: NA
CDR3 protein: CASSIGQVGNEQFF
CDR3 DNA: TGTGCCAGCAGTATCGGACAGGTGGGGAATGAGCAGTTCTTC

D gene: NA
V gene: TRBV12-3/TRBV12-4
J gene: TRBJ1-1
clone size: few
CDR3 protein: CGSGTGTEAFF
CDR3 DNA: TGTGGCAGCGGAACAGGTACTGAAGCTTTCTTT

D gene: TRBD2
V gene: TRBV15
J gene: TRBJ2-2
clone size: few
CDR3 protein: CATSRETSGYTGELFF
CDR3 DNA: TGTGCCACCAGCAGAGAGACTAGCGGATACACCGGGGAGCTGTTTTTT

D gene: TRBD2
V gene: TRBV12-3/TRBV12-4
J gene: TRBJ2-5
clone size: few
CDR3 protein: CASSSGTSGGWGQETQYF
CDR3 DNA: TGTGCCAGCAGTTCCGGGACTAGCGGGGGATGGGGACAAGAGACCCAGTACTTC

D gene: NA
V gene: TRBV30
J gene: TRBJ1-5
clone size: once
CDR3 protein: CAWSAGPINQPQHF
CDR3 DNA: TGTGCCTGGAGCGCGGGACCGATCAATCAGCCCCAGCATTTT

D gene: NA
V gene: TRBV7-9
J gene: TRBJ2-1
clone size: few
CDR3 protein: CASSSTGQGPYNEQFF
CDR3 DNA: TGTGCCAGCAGCTCCACCGGGCAGGGCCCCTACAATGAGCAGTTCTTC

D gene: NA
V gene: TRBV4-1
J gene: TRBJ2-1
clone size: NA
CDR3 protein: CASSQAYSEYNEQFF
CDR3 DNA: TGCGCCAGCAGCCAAGCGTATTCCGAGTACAATGAGCAGTTCTTC

D gene: TRBD1
V gene: TRBV3-1
J gene: TRBJ1-2
clone size: few
CDR3 protein: CASSPGTVNYGYTF
CDR3 DNA: TGTGCCAGCAGCCCTGGGACAGTTAACTATGGCTACACCTTC

D gene: TRBD1
V gene: TRBV5-1
J gene: TRBJ2-7
clone size: few
CDR3 protein: CASSLGTGGGSYEQYF
CDR3 DNA: TGCGCCAGCAGCTTGGGGACAGGGGGAGGGTCCTACGAGCAGTACTTC